This T cell receptor beta chain was recorded in a study of blood T cell repertoires in COVID-19. Study background: Collection of acute and convalescent COVID-19 samples took place in the United States, Italy and Spain.

Repertoires were generated with immunoSEQ multiplex PCR, while TCRdb's copy carries only in-frame clones and drops some. The data contain around 280,000 clones, about nine tenths of them singletons. Germline assignment: CDR1 SGHNT and CDR2 YYREEE (reference sequence). V gave up 4 bases and J gave up 6 bases; unmatched junction bases: 14. The CDR3 contains 16 residues. The chain employs TRBV5-4 and TRBJ2-7, with TRBD2 matching over 9 bases. The material sequenced was peripheral blood. This receptor was identified in a woman in her 30s with COVID-19, enrolled during active disease. The CDR3 sequence: CASSPGGAGGPIEQYF. CDR3 bases: TGTGCCAGCAGCCCCGGGGGCGCGGGGGGGCCCATCGAGCAGTACTTC.